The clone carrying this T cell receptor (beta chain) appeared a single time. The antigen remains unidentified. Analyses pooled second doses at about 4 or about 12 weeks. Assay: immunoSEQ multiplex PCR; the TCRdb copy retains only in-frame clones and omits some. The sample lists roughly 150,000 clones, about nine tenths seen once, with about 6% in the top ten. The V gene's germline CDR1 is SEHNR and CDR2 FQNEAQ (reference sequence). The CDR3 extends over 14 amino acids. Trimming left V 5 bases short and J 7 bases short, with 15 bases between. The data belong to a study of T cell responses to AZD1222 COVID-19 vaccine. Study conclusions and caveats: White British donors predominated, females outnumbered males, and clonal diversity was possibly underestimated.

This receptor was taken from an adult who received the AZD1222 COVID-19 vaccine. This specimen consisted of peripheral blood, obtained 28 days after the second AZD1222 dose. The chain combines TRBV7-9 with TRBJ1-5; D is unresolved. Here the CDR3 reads CASSLSRFGQPQHF. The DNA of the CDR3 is TGTGCCAGCAGCCTCTCCCGGTTTGGCCAGCCCCAGCATTTT.